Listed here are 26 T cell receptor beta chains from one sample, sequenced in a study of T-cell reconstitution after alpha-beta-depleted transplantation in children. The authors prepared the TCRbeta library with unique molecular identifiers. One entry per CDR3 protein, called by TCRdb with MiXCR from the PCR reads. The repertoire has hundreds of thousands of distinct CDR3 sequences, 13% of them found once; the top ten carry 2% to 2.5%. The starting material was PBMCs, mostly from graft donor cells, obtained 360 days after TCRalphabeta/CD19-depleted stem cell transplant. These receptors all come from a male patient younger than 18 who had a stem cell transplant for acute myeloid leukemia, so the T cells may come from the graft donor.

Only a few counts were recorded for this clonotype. The CDR3 reads CSADGGVLPSSTDTQYF. CDR3 nucleotide sequence: TGCAGCGCTGATGGTGGGGTTCTCCCTAGTAGCACAGATACGCAGTATTTT. The genes are TRBV29-1 and TRBJ2-3; D remains ambiguous. This CDR3 is built from 17 residues. CDR1 and CDR2 (germline): SQVTM, ANQGSEA. Between the trimmed V and J ends, which lost 7 bases and 0 bases, there was a span of 23 bases.

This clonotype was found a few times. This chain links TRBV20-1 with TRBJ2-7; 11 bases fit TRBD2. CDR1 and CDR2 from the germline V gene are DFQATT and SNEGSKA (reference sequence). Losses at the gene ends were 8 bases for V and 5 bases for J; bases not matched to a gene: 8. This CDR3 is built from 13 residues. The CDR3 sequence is CSKDSGRVNEQYF. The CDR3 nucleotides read TGCAGTAAAGATAGCGGGAGGGTTAACGAGCAGTACTTC.

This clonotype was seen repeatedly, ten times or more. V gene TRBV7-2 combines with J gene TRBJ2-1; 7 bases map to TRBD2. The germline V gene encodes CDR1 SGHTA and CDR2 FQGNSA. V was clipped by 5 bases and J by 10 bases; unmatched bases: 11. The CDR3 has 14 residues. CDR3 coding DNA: TGTGCCAGCAGCCCCTCGAGCGGGATGGGAGAGCAGTTCTTC. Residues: CASSPSSGMGEQFF.

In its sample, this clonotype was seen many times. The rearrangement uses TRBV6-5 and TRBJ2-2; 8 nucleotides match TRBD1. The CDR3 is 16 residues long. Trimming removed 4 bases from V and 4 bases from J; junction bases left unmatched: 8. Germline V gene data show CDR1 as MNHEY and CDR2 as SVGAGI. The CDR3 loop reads CASSFRTGLSTGELFF. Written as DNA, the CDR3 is TGTGCCAGCAGTTTCCGGACAGGGTTGAGCACCGGGGAGCTGTTTTTT.

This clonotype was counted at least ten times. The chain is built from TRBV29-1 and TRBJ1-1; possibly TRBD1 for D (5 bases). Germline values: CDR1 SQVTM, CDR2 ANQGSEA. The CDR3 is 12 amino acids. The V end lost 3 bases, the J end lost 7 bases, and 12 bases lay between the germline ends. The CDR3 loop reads CSVEVRGIEAFF. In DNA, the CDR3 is TGCAGCGTTGAGGTCCGGGGGATTGAAGCTTTCTTT.

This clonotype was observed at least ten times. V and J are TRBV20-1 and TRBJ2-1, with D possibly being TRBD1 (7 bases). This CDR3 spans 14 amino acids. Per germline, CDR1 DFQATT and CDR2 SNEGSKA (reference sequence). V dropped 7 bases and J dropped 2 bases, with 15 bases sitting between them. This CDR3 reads CSVRGTQPYNEQFF. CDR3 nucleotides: TGCAGTGTCAGGGGGACTCAGCCCTACAATGAGCAGTTCTTC.

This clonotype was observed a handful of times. In nucleotides, the CDR3 is TGCGCCAGCAGCACCCCCGGACAGGGTGGTTATGGCTACACCTTC. Protein: CASSTPGQGGYGYTF. This sequence joins TRBV5-1 and TRBJ1-2; 8 bases line up with TRBD1. After removal of 4 bases from V and 5 bases from J, the junction contained 10 bases not matched to a gene. CDR1 is SGHRS, CDR2 YFSETQ, per germline. The CDR3 sequence is 15 residues long.

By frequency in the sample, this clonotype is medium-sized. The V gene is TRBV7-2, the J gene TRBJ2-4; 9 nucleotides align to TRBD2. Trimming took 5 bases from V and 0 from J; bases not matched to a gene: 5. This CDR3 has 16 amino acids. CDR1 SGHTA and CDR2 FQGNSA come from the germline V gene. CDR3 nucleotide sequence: TGTGCCAGCAGCCTTAGCGGGAGCGTAGCCAAAAACATTCAGTACTTC. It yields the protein CASSLSGSVAKNIQYF.

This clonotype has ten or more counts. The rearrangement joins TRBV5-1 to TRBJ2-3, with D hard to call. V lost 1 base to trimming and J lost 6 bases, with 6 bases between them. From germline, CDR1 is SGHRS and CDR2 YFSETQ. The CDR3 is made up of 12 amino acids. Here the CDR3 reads CASSLKKDTQYF. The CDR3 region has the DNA TGCGCCAGCAGCTTGAAAAAGGATACGCAGTATTTT. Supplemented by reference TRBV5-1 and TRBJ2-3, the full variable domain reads KAGVTQTPRYLIKTRGQQVTLSCSPISGHRSVSWYQQTPGQGLQFLFEYFSETQRNKGNFPGRFSGRQFSNSRSEMNVSTLELGDSALYLCASSLKKDTQYFGPGTRLTVL.

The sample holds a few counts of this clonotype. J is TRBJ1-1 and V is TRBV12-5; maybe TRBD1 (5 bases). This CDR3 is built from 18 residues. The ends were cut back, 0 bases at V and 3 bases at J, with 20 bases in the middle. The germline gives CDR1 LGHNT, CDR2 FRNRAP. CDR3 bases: TGTGCTAGTGGTTTGGTACATGGGTGGGCAGGGAGGGACACTGAAGCTTTCTTT. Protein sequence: CASGLVHGWAGRDTEAFF.

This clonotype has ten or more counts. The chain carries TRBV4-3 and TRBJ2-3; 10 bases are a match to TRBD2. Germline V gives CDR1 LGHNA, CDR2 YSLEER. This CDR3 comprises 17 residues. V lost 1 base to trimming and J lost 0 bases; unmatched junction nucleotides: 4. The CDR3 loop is CASSQVLTSGSTDTQYF. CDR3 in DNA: TGCGCCAGCAGCCAAGTTTTGACTAGCGGGAGCACAGATACGCAGTATTTT.

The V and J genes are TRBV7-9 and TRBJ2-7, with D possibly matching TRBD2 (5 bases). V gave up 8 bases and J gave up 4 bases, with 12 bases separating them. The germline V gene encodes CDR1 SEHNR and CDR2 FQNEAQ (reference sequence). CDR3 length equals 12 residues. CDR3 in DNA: TGTGCCAGCGGACTGGGTGAATACGAGCAGTACTTC. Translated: CASGLGEYEQYF.

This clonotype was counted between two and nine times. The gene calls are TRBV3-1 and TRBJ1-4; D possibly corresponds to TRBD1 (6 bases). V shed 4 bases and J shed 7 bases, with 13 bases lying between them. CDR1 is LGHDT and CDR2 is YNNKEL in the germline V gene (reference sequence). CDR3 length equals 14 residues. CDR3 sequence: CASSPLDSFEKLFF. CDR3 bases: TGTGCCAGCAGCCCTCTGGACAGCTTTGAAAAACTGTTTTTT.

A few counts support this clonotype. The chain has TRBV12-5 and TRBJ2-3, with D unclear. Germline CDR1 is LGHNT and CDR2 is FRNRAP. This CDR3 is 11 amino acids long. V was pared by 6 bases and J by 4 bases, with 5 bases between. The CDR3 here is CASGNADTQYF. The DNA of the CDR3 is TGTGCTAGTGGAAATGCAGATACGCAGTATTTT.

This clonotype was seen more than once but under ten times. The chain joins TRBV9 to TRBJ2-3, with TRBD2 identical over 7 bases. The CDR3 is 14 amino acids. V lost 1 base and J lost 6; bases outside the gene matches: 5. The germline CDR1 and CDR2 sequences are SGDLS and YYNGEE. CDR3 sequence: CASSVFAGADTQYF. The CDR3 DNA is TGTGCCAGCAGCGTATTTGCGGGAGCTGATACGCAGTATTTT.

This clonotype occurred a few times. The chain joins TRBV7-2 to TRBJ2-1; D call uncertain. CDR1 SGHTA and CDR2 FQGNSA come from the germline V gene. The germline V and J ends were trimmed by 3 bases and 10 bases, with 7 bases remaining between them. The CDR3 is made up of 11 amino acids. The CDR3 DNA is TGTGCCAGCAGCTTCCTCATAGAGCAGTTCTTC. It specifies CASSFLIEQFF. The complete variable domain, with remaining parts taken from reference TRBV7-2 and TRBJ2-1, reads GAGVSQSPSNKVTEKGKDVELRCDPISGHTALYWYRQSLGQGLEFLIYFQGNSAPDKSGLPSDRFSAERTGGSVSTLTIQRTQQEDSAVYLCASSFLIEQFFGPGTRLTVL.

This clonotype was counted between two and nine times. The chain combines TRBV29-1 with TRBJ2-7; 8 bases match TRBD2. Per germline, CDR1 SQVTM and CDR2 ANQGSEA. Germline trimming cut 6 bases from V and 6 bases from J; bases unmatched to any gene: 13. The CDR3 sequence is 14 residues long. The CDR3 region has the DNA TGCAGCGTCCTACCGACTAGCGTTTGGGCCGAGCAGTACTTC. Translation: CSVLPTSVWAEQYF.

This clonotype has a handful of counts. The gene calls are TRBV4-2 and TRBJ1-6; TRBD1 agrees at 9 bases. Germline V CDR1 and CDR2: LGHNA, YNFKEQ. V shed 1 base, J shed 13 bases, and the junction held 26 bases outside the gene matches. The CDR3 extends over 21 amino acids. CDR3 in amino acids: CASSQGGQGLYPPSLFIPLHF. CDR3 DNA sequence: TGTGCCAGCAGCCAAGGGGGACAGGGCCTGTATCCACCGAGCTTGTTCATCCCCCTCCACTTT.

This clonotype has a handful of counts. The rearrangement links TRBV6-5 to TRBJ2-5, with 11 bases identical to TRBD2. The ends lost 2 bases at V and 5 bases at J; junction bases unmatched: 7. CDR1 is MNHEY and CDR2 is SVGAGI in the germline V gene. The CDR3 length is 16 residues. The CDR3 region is CASSYLTSGSSETQYF. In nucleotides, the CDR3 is TGTGCCAGCAGTTACCTAACTAGCGGGAGTTCGGAGACCCAGTACTTC.

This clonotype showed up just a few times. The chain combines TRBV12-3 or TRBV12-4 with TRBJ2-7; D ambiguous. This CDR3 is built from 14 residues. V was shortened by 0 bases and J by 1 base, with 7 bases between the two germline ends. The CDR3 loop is CASSLAPASYEQYF. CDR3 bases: TGTGCCAGCAGTTTAGCCCCCGCATCCTACGAGCAGTACTTC.

The CDR3 DNA sequence: TGTGCCAGTACTCCCGACTACTCGACCTACGAGCAGTACTTC. This sequence encodes CASTPDYSTYEQYF. The chain uses TRBV19 and TRBJ2-7, with D possibly matching TRBD2 (5 bases). This CDR3 spans 14 amino acids. The ends were cut back, 7 bases at V and 2 bases at J, with 15 bases in the middle. Looked up from germline, CDR1 is LNHDA and CDR2 is SQIVND (reference sequence).

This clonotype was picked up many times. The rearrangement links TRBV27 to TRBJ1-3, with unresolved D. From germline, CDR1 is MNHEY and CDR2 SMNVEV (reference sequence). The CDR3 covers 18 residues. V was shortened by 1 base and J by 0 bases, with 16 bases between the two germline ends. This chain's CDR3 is CASSLLSVGASSGNTIYF. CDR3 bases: TGTGCCAGCAGTTTATTATCGGTCGGAGCGAGCTCTGGAAACACCATATATTTT.

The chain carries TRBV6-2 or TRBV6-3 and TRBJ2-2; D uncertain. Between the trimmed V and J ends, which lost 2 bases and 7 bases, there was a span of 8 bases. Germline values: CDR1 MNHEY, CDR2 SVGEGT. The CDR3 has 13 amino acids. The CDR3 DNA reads TGTGCCAGCAGTTACCTGAGGATCGGGGAGCTGTTTTTT. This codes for CASSYLRIGELFF.

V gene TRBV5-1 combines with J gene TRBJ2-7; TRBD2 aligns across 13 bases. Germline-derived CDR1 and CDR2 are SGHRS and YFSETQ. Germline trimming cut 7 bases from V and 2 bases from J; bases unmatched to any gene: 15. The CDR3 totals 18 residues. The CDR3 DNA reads TGCGCCAGCTTCTATGGACTAGCGGGAGCGAACCTCCCCTACGAGCAGTACTTC. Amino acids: CASFYGLAGANLPYEQYF.

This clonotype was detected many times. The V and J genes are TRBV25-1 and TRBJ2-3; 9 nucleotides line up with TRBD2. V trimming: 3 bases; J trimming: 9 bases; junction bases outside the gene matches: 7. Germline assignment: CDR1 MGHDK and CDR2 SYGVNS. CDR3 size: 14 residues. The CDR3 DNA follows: TGTGCCAGCAGTGATTTCGTAGCGGGAGAAACGCAGTATTTT. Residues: CASSDFVAGETQYF.

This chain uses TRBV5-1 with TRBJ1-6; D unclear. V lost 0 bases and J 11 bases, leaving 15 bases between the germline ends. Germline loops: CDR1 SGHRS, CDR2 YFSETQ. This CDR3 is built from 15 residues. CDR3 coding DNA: TGCGCCAGCAGCTTGGCCGACCCCCTTAGGACACCCCTCCACTTT. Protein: CASSLADPLRTPLHF. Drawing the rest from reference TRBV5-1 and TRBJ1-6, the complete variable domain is KAGVTQTPRYLIKTRGQQVTLSCSPISGHRSVSWYQQTPGQGLQFLFEYFSETQRNKGNFPGRFSGRQFSNSRSEMNVSTLELGDSALYLCASSLADPLRTPLHFGNGTRLTVT.